The 2 T cell receptor beta chains below all came from one sample that was sequenced in a study of shared clonotypes between healthy human individuals. Only in-frame clones appear in the TCRdb table, and some are missing; sequencing was by immunoSEQ multiplex PCR. The data contain about 710,000 clones, 72% of them singletons. Sequenced input: memory CD4+ T cells sorted from blood. The subset: CD45RA-negative fraction. The receptors shown here come from a woman under 40 in good health.

Comment on this clone: At the DNA level, this CDR3 is encoded by other sequences in the same sample as well. The chain employs TRBV6-5 and TRBJ1-2, with D maybe TRBD1 (5 bases). V was pared by 3 bases and J by 6 bases, with 8 bases between. Germline-derived CDR1 and CDR2 are MNHEY and SVGAGI. CDR3 length: 12 residues. CDR3 sequence: CASSYKGNGYTF. The CDR3 DNA is TGTGCCAGCAGTTATAAGGGGAATGGCTACACCTTC.

CDR3 sequence (DNA): TGCGCCAGCAGCCAAGATCATCAGGGGAACTATGGCTACACCTTC. Its translation is CASSQDHQGNYGYTF. The chain is built from TRBV4-1 and TRBJ1-2; weak D call: TRBD1 (6 bases). V gave up 0 bases and J gave up 2 bases, with 10 bases separating them. The V gene's germline CDR1 is MGHRA and CDR2 YSYEKL. The CDR3 runs 15 residues.